This entry is about one T cell receptor (beta chain). Only one count was recorded for this clone. Its antigen is currently not known. No base quality values were provided; no much bigger clone lies one nucleotide off. CD8 naive samples consisted of CD45RO-negative cells that were positively selected for CCR7, yielding a CD45RA+CCR7+ population without TemRA cells. Healthy HIV-negative adults with no recently reported acute infections or vaccinations were included as donors. Every donor was a Caucasian adult residing in Nashville, Tennessee, USA. Blood was obtained by leukapheresis, after which PBMCs were separated by Ficoll-Histopaque density gradient centrifugation and cryopreserved in liquid nitrogen vapor phase. Purity and quantity of every magnetically sorted T cell population were checked by analytical flow cytometry. Each sorted fraction had its genomic DNA isolated and then quantified by UV absorbance on a Nanodrop 2000c.

Using the deep immunoSEQ assay, TCR CDR3 regions were amplified from genomic DNA by multiplex PCR. For each cell subset, the extracted genomic DNA was distributed evenly across all wells of several immunoSEQ 96-well plates, and each plate served as one replicate. For sorted subsets, approximately 210 ng of genomic DNA, equivalent to 25,000 to 35,000 T cell genomes, went into each replicate PCR. Purified libraries were measured with a Qubit 3.0 fluorometer, size-checked on a Bioanalyzer 2100, and measured again with the KAPA Library Quantification kit. A separate single-read 150-cycle Illumina NextSeq 550 flow cell was used to sequence each immunoSEQ 96-well plate. The paper's processing steps were these. Because the immunoSEQ output included only junctional sequences and no quality scores, the filtering could not be the same as the filtering used for full-length reads. To assign V/J genes and CDR3, sequences were annotated against IMGT germline references using PyIR, a Python wrapper for IgBLAST v1.9. Reads with weak V/J assignments (E-value above 1e-6), missing CDR3, stop codons, out-of-frame junctions, or ambiguous translated residues were removed. V3J clonotypes were defined as sequences sharing the same inferred V gene, J gene, and CDR3 amino acid sequence. Percentage overlap between repertoires was computed as shared unique clonotypes divided by the size of the smaller repertoire. Three approaches were used to assess repertoire richness: RTK rarefaction, the Chao1 estimator, and Recon v2.1 estimates of unobserved clonotypes. For all TCRbeta clonotypes obtained by the gDNA method from a handful of donors, generation probabilities were computed with OLGA. TCRdb's version of the immuneACCESS table is confined to in-frame rearrangements and falls short of the full clone set. An unresolved V gene accounts for under half of the shortfall where checked; the remainder is of unknown origin. V, J and clone size derive from that table, while D and trimming were established from the DNA sequence. The sample table contains roughly 2,000,000 clones; only one count was recorded for about 95% of them. Together, the top ten hold 1% to 1.5% of the sample.

The V end loses 6 bases and the J end loses 0 bases, and a stretch of 9 bases separates them. Measured from the cysteine to the phenylalanine, the CDR3 is 14 residues long. The sequence is cut down to CDR3 DNA, 42 bases in frame from base 1. For CDR1 and CDR2, the germline V gene lists MNHNS and SASEGT. This sample is drawn from a study of shared clonotypes between healthy human individuals (dated by TCRdb to the early 2020s). Background on the whole study: The cohort comprised a couple of women and a few men aged 18 to 49 years. Per donor, three plates each were used for CD4 naive and CD4 memory, two for CD8 naive, and one for CD8 memory. To estimate repertoire size and how much clonotype sharing occurs between individuals, the study deeply sequenced the blood TCR repertoires of several healthy adults. To increase sequencing depth and limit assay-specific biases, TCR repertoire library preparation and sequencing were carried out by different laboratories using diverse techniques. Leukapheresis yielded between about 0.9 and 9.5 billion PBMCs per donor.

Study-wide conclusions, independent of this receptor: Incomplete sequencing was indicated by rarefaction of sorted-subset datasets, despite the large sequencing depth. When a few donors were compared, the shared fraction of clonotypes was 5% to 6.5% for naive CD4, roughly 3.3% for naive CD8, 2% to 2.5% for memory CD4, and 0.4% for memory CD8. Clonotypes shared by all four sorted-subset donors showed higher generation probabilities than non-shared clonotypes. Pairwise subsampling led to the expectation that sequencing depth would affect the degree of clonotype sharing among donors. The small number of donors limited the genetic and exposure-history diversity represented. Sampling was limited to blood, and TCR repertoires in tissue likely differ from TCR repertoires in blood. Naive subsets generally had larger estimated clonotype richness than memory subsets.

The sequenced sample consisted of naive CD8+ T cells sorted from blood. The sample's cell subset or site label, in plain terms: CD45RA+CCR7+. The TCR originated in a man in his late teens or twenties in good health. In this chain, TRBV6-1 is recombined with TRBJ1-5; a tentative D call is TRBD1 (5 bases match). The DNA sequence is given as TGTGCCAGCAGGGACACTCATAGCAATCAGCCCCAGCATTTT. It codes for CASRDTHSNQPQHF.